This T cell receptor beta chain was captured by sequencing in a study of blood T cell repertoires in COVID-19. About the research overall: Specimens from acute and convalescent COVID-19 originated in the United States, Italy and Spain. Nucleic acid was either cDNA or gDNA, and it came from T cells, B-cell-depleted T cells, or PBMCs.

The germline V gene has CDR1 SGHTA and CDR2 FQGNSA. CDR3 length: 12 amino acids. A note on this clone: At one end, the junction sequence differs from germline, possibly due to a read error.

The repertoire was sequenced with immunoSEQ multiplex PCR; TCRdb's copy has only in-frame clones and lacks some. Altogether about 220,000 clones are present, roughly 87% being singletons, with the ten largest covering under 2.5%. Sequencing input: peripheral blood. This clonotype was obtained from a man aged 40-49 years with active or convalescent COVID-19. The genes are TRBV7-2 and TRBJ1-1; D ambiguous. The CDR3 nucleotides are TGTGCCAGCAGCTCATTCGACACGGAAGCTTTCTTT. Translation gives CASSSFDTEAFF.